This T cell receptor beta chain was observed in a study of OX40 agonist ivuxolimab in advanced cancers. Study-level background: Partial response was recorded in three patients: one hepatocellular carcinoma and two cutaneous melanoma cases. Findings and limits, study-wide: Low normalized T-cell clonal expansion was additionally recorded for some nonresponders.

Sequencing was performed with immunoSEQ multiplex PCR; in TCRdb, only in-frame clones are kept and a portion is missing. The sample comprises about 19,000 clones, 80% to 90% of which are singletons, and 20% to 30% rests with the top ten. The germline V gene has CDR1 MNHEY and CDR2 SVGAGI. V lost 6 bases and J lost 6; bases outside the gene matches: 10. The CDR3 runs 16 residues. Blood specimens came from baseline, cycle 4 day 1, and cycle 7 day 1. This clone was detected once. Antigen unknown. The sequence was collected from an adult with an advanced solid tumor such as melanoma, head and neck, liver or kidney cancer. Sequencing was performed on CD4+ or CD8+ T cells sorted from blood, taken in a trial of the OX40 agonist ivuxolimab. The chain has TRBV6-5 and TRBJ2-3; 12 bases fit TRBD2. This CDR3 reads CASRYRLAGAGDTQYF. In DNA, the CDR3 is TGTGCCAGCAGATACCGACTAGCGGGAGCGGGGGATACGCAGTATTTT.